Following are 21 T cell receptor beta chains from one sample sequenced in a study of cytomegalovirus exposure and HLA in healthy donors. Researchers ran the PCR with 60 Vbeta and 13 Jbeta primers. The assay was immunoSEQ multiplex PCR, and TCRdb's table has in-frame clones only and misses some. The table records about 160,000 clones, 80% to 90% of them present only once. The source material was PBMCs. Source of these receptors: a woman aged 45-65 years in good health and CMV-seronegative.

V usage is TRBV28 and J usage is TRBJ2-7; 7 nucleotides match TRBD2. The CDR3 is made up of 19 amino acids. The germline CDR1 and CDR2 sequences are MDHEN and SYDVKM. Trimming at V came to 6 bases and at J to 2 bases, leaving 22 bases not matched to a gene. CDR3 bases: TGTGCCAGCAGCCACAGAGTCGTGCGGGAGAATTGGGTCCCCTACGAGCAGTACTTC. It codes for CASSHRVVRENWVPYEQYF. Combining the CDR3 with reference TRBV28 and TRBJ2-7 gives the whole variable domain DVKVTQSSRYLVKRTGEKVFLECVQDMDHENMFWYRQDPGLGLRLIYFSYDVKMKEKGDIPEGYSVSREKKERFSLILESASTNQTSMYLCASSHRVVRENWVPYEQYFGPGTRLTVT.

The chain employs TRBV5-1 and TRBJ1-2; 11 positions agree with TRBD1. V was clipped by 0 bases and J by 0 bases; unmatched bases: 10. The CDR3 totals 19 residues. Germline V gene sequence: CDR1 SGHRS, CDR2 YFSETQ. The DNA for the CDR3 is TGCGCCAGCAGCTTGGCAACCGGGACAGGGGGTAATACTAACTATGGCTACACCTTC. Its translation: CASSLATGTGGNTNYGYTF.

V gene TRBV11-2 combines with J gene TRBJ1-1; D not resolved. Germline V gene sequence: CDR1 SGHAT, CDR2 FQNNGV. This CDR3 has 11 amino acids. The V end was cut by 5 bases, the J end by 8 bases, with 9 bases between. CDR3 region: CASSPRGEAFF. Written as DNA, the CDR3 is TGTGCCAGCAGCCCCCGCGGGGAAGCTTTCTTT.

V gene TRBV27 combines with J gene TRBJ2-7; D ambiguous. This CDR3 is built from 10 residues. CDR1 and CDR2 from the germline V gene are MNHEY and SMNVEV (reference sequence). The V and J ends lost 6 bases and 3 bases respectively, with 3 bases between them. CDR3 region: CASSCYEQYF. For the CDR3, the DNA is TGTGCCAGCAGCTGCTACGAGCAGTACTTC.

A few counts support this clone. CDR3 nucleotides: TGTGCCAGCAGTGAAATGGACTATAGCAATCAGCCCCAGCATTTT. Protein product: CASSEMDYSNQPQHF. This chain links TRBV6-1 with TRBJ1-5, with no clear D. The CDR3 extends over 15 amino acids. V was pared by 2 bases and J by 0 bases, with 8 bases between. Germline-derived CDR1 and CDR2 are MNHNS and SASEGT.

The CDR3 DNA reads TGTGCCATCAGTTTAGAGGGAGAGACCCAGTACTTC. As protein: CAISLEGETQYF. The chain is built from TRBV10-3 and TRBJ2-5, with a possible D match to TRBD2 (5 bases). CDR1 is ENHRY, CDR2 SYGVKD, per germline. V was clipped by 5 bases and J by 4 bases, with 8 bases between them. CDR3 size: 12 residues.

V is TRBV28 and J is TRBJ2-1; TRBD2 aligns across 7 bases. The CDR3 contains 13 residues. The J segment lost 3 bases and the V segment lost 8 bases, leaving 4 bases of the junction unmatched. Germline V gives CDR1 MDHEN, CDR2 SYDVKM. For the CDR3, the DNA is TGTGCCAGCCCCGGGGGGAGCTACAATGAGCAGTTCTTC. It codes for CASPGGSYNEQFF.

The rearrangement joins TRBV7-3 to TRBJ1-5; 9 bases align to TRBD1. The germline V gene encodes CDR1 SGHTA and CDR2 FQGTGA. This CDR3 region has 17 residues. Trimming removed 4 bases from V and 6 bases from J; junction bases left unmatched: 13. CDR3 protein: CASSSPGTGYYSQPQHF. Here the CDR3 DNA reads TGTGCCAGCAGCTCCCCAGGGACAGGGTATTATAGTCAGCCCCAGCATTTT.

CDR3 nucleotide sequence: TGTGCCAGCAGCTTAGCGACAGGACCCACAGATACGCAGTATTTT. It yields the protein CASSLATGPTDTQYF. The chain links TRBV7-9 to TRBJ2-3; TRBD1 is a possible D gene (6 bases). With 0 bases removed from V and 2 bases from J, the gap between germline ends came to 9 bases. The CDR3 covers 15 residues. Germline CDR1 reads SEHNR; CDR2 reads FQNEAQ (reference sequence).

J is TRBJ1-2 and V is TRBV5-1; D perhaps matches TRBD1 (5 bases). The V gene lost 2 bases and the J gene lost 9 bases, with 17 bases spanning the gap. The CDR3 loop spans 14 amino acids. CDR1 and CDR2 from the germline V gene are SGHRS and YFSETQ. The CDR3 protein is CASSFLLGQGSYTF. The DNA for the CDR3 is TGCGCCAGCAGCTTTCTATTGGGGCAGGGAAGCTACACCTTC.

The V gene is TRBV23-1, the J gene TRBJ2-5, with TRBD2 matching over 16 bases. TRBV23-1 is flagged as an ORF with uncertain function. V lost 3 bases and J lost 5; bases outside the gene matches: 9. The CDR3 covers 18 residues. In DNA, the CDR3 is TGCGCCAGCAGTCACCCCGGGACTAGCGGGGGGGCTGGGGAGACCCAGTACTTC. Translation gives CASSHPGTSGGAGETQYF.

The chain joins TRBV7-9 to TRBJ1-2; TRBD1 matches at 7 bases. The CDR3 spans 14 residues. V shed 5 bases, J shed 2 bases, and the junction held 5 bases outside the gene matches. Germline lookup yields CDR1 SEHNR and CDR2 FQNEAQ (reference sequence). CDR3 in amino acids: CASSGSGQNYGYTF. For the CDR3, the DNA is TGTGCCAGCAGCGGGTCGGGACAGAACTATGGCTACACCTTC.

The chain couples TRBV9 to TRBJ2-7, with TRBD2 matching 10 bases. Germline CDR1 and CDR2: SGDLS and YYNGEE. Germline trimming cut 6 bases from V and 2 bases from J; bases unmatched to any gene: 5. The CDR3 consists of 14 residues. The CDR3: CASTQREGPYEQYF. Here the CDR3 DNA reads TGTGCCAGCACACAGCGGGAGGGCCCCTACGAGCAGTACTTC.

CDR3 protein: CASSSGGETQYF. CDR3 DNA sequence: TGTGCCAGCAGTTCGGGGGGGGAGACCCAGTACTTC. This chain links TRBV27 with TRBJ2-5; 8 bases fit TRBD2. The CDR3 is 12 residues long. V dropped 4 bases and J dropped 5; count of bases not matched to a gene: 0. The germline gives CDR1 MNHEY, CDR2 SMNVEV (reference sequence).

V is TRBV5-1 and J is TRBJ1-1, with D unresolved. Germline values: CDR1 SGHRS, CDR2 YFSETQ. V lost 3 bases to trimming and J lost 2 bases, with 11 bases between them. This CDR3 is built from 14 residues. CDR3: CASSSTEYNTEAFF. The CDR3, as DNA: TGCGCCAGCAGCTCCACAGAATATAACACTGAAGCTTTCTTT.

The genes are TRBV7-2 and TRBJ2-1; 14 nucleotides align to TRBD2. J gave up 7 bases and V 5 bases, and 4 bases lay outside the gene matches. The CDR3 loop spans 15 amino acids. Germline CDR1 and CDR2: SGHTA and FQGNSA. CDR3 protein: CASSPRTSGGNEQFF. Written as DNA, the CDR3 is TGTGCCAGCAGCCCTCGGACTAGCGGGGGGAATGAGCAGTTCTTC.

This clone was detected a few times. The CDR3 DNA reads TGTGCCTGGAGTGCCAATAGCGGGAGTGCAGATACGCAGTATTTT. Its protein product is CAWSANSGSADTQYF. V is TRBV30 and J is TRBJ2-3; 9 bases line up with TRBD2. In germline, CDR1 is GTSNPN, CDR2 SVGIG (reference sequence). The CDR3 contains 15 residues. V gave up 1 base and J gave up 4 bases; unmatched junction bases: 6.

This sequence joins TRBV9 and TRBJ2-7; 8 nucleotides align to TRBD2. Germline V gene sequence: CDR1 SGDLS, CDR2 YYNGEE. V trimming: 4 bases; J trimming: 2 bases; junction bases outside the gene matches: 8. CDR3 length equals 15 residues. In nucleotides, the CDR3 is TGTGCCAGCAGCTCCGGGGGGGCTCCCACCTACGAGCAGTACTTC. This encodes CASSSGGAPTYEQYF.

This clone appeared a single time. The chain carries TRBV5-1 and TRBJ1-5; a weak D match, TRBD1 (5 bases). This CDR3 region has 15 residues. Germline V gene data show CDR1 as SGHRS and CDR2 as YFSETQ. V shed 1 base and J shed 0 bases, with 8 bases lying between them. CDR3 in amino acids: CASSLTGSSNQPQHF. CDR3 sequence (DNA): TGCGCCAGCAGCTTGACAGGATCTAGCAATCAGCCCCAGCATTTT.

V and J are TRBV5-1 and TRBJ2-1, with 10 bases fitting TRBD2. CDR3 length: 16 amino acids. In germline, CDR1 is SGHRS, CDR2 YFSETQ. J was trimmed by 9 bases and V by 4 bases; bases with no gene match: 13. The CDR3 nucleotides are TGCGCCAGCAGCAAAACTCTAGCGGGAGTGAACGGTGAGCAGTTCTTC. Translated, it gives CASSKTLAGVNGEQFF.

As DNA, the CDR3 is TGTGCCAGCAGCTTGGGGACAGGGAAGTATGAAAAACTGTTTTTT. It yields the protein CASSLGTGKYEKLFF. The gene calls are TRBV5-6 and TRBJ1-4; 8 nucleotides match TRBD1. Germline trimming cut 0 bases from V and 6 bases from J; bases unmatched to any gene: 4. The CDR3 has 15 amino acids. Germline CDR1 reads SGHDT; CDR2 reads YYEEEE.